A single sample gave rise to the 20 T cell receptor beta chains below, sequenced in a study of T cell responses to AZD1222 COVID-19 vaccine. Only in-frame clones appear in the TCRdb table, and some are missing; sequencing was by immunoSEQ multiplex PCR. The sample lists 110,000 to 150,000 clones, approximately 91% seen once, with less than 2% in the top ten. Sequenced here: peripheral blood, sampled 28 days after the second AZD1222 dose. All receptors come from an adult who received the AZD1222 COVID-19 vaccine.

The CDR3 here is CASSTSSGANTGELFF. CDR3 in DNA: TGTGCCAGCAGCACCTCTAGCGGGGCCAACACCGGGGAGCTGTTTTTT. The chain combines TRBV7-3 with TRBJ2-2; TRBD2 matches at 9 bases. The germline CDR1 and CDR2 sequences are SGHTA and FQGTGA. CDR3 length: 16 amino acids. Trimming removed 5 bases from V and 2 bases from J; junction bases left unmatched: 6.

This chain joins TRBV27 and TRBJ2-1, with D tentatively TRBD2 (5 bases). The V end lost 4 bases, the J end lost 8 bases, and 15 bases lay between the germline ends. This CDR3 is built from 14 residues. CDR1 and CDR2 (germline): MNHEY, SMNVEV (reference sequence). The CDR3: CASSSSLQDDEQFF. In nucleotides, the CDR3 is TGTGCCAGCAGTTCTAGCCTCCAGGATGATGAGCAGTTCTTC.

This chain uses TRBV20-1 with TRBJ1-2; 7 bases map to TRBD1. Germline trimming cut 3 bases from V and 4 bases from J; bases unmatched to any gene: 8. The CDR3 loop spans 14 amino acids. Germline V gives CDR1 DFQATT, CDR2 SNEGSKA (reference sequence). The DNA for the CDR3 is TGCAGTGCTAGTCCAAAGGGACAGTCCTATGGCTACACCTTC. This translates into CSASPKGQSYGYTF.

CDR3 loop: CASSGEYTNEKLFF. In DNA form, the CDR3 reads TGTGCCAGCAGCGGGGAGTACACTAATGAAAAACTGTTTTTT. This chain uses TRBV9 with TRBJ1-4, with D uncertain. The V end was cut by 3 bases, the J end by 2 bases, with 8 bases between. The CDR3 is 14 amino acids. CDR1 is SGDLS and CDR2 is YYNGEE in the germline V gene.

V usage is TRBV7-9 and J usage is TRBJ1-1, with D perhaps TRBD1 (6 bases). CDR3 length: 13 residues. Between the trimmed V and J ends, which lost 7 bases and 1 base, there was a span of 10 bases. Per the germline V gene, CDR1 is SEHNR and CDR2 is FQNEAQ (reference sequence). This CDR3 reads CASTRGANTEAFF. The CDR3 nucleotides are TGTGCCAGCACCAGGGGAGCGAACACTGAAGCTTTCTTT.

The rearrangement links TRBV12-3 or TRBV12-4 to TRBJ1-5; D is unclear. This CDR3 spans 13 amino acids. Deletions cut 7 bases from V and 4 bases from J, with 11 bases between. The CDR3 is CASKRGQNQPQHF. As DNA, the CDR3 is TGTGCCAGCAAAAGAGGGCAGAATCAGCCCCAGCATTTT.

The chain couples TRBV19 to TRBJ1-5, with 8 bases fitting TRBD1. The V gene end was trimmed by 1 base and the J gene end by 3 bases; junction bases not matched to a gene: 2. The CDR3 spans 15 residues. The germline V gene has CDR1 LNHDA and CDR2 SQIVND (reference sequence). The chain's CDR3 is CASSIVDRVNQPQHF. The CDR3 DNA reads TGTGCCAGTAGTATAGTGGACAGGGTCAATCAGCCCCAGCATTTT.

This clone was observed once. The V call is TRBV3-1 (or the pseudogene TRBV3-2), the J call TRBJ1-1; 8 positions match TRBD1. Unmatched junction bases numbered 5, after V lost 2 bases and J lost 6 bases. Per the germline V gene, CDR1 is LGHDT and CDR2 is YNNKEL (reference sequence). This CDR3 comprises 14 residues. The CDR3 sequence: CASSQLDRGAEAFF. CDR3 DNA sequence: TGTGCCAGCAGCCAACTCGACAGGGGCGCTGAAGCTTTCTTT.

This chain uses TRBV3-1 (or the pseudogene TRBV3-2) with TRBJ2-7; 9 bases are shared with TRBD2. Germline V gene data show CDR1 as LGHDT and CDR2 as YNNKEL (reference sequence). The CDR3 covers 17 residues. V trimming: 4 bases; J trimming: 3 bases; junction bases outside the gene matches: 13. This CDR3 is CASSPGGAGGQNYEQYF. The DNA of the CDR3 is TGTGCCAGCAGCCCCGGGGGAGCGGGAGGTCAGAACTACGAGCAGTACTTC.

The chain links TRBV27 to TRBJ1-1, with D perhaps TRBD1 (6 bases). V dropped 5 bases and J dropped 3 bases, with 13 bases sitting between them. This CDR3 region has 14 residues. Germline V lookup: CDR1 MNHEY, CDR2 SMNVEV (reference sequence). CDR3: CASSPGTQYTEAFF. The DNA for the CDR3 is TGTGCCAGCAGTCCAGGGACACAGTACACTGAAGCTTTCTTT.

This clone was found once. The chain couples TRBV29-1 to TRBJ2-1; 8 nucleotides line up with TRBD2. Germline V gene data show CDR1 as SQVTM and CDR2 as ANQGSEA. V shed 4 bases, J shed 7 bases, and the junction held 6 bases outside the gene matches. The CDR3 is 13 residues long. The DNA of the CDR3 is TGCAGCGTTGTGCCTAGCGGGTCGAATGAGCAGTTCTTC. Its protein is CSVVPSGSNEQFF.

V is TRBV9 and J is TRBJ1-6, with 10 bases aligning to TRBD1. V lost 4 bases and J lost 10; bases outside the gene matches: 11. CDR1 is SGDLS, CDR2 YYNGEE, per germline. The CDR3 spans 16 residues. Here the CDR3 reads CASSPRTGGMWSPLHF. The DNA for the CDR3 is TGTGCCAGCAGCCCCCGGACAGGGGGTATGTGGTCACCCCTCCACTTT.

This clone was observed a few times. This chain links TRBV6-1 with TRBJ2-5; the match to TRBD2 covers 12 bases. Trimming took 6 bases from V and 2 from J; bases not matched to a gene: 4. CDR1 is MNHNS and CDR2 is SASEGT in the germline V gene. The CDR3 totals 15 residues. The CDR3 nucleotides read TGTGCCAGCAGCGCACTAGCGGGGGGACAAGAGACCCAGTACTTC. The encoded protein is CASSALAGGQETQYF.

The chain uses TRBV15 and TRBJ1-2, with D possibly matching TRBD1 (6 bases). V lost 1 base and J 6 bases, leaving 21 bases between the germline ends. The CDR3 runs to 17 residues. Germline V gives CDR1 LNHNV, CDR2 YYDKDF (reference sequence). CDR3 amino acids: CATSRAKRQDDLHGYTF. The CDR3 DNA reads as TGTGCCACCAGCAGAGCTAAAAGACAGGACGACCTTCATGGCTACACCTTC.

The rearrangement joins TRBV25-1 to TRBJ1-1; D is undetermined. The CDR3 totals 14 residues. The germline V gene encodes CDR1 MGHDK and CDR2 SYGVNS. V dropped 3 bases and J dropped 1 base, with 9 bases sitting between them. This chain's CDR3 is CASSDQEGNTEAFF. CDR3 nucleotide sequence: TGTGCCAGCAGTGACCAGGAGGGGAACACTGAAGCTTTCTTT.

The chain uses TRBV6-5 and TRBJ2-7, with TRBD1 identical over 11 bases. The CDR3 contains 15 residues. Germline CDR1 is MNHEY and CDR2 is SVGAGI. V gave up 2 bases and J gave up 7 bases; unmatched junction bases: 7. DNA of the CDR3: TGTGCCAGCAGTTACCTTGGACAGGGGGCAGAGGAGCAGTACTTC. This translates into CASSYLGQGAEEQYF.

Here the CDR3 DNA reads TGTGCCAGCAGCCCGGGCTCGACCCTCTCCTACGAGCAGTACTTC. Encoded protein: CASSPGSTLSYEQYF. The rearrangement links TRBV5-6 to TRBJ2-7; D gene ambiguous. The V and J ends lost 4 bases and 0 bases respectively, with 14 bases between them. The CDR3 is made up of 15 amino acids. Germline CDR1 is SGHDT and CDR2 is YYEEEE.

V gene TRBV6-6 combines with J gene TRBJ1-1; D is uncertain. Trimming took 2 bases from V and 10 from J, leaving 8 bases between them. This CDR3 has 11 residues. Germline assignment: CDR1 MNHNY and CDR2 SVGAGI (reference sequence). The DNA for the CDR3 is TGTGCCAGCAGTTACAATTCTGTAGCTTTCTTT. Amino acid sequence: CASSYNSVAFF.

The chain joins TRBV6-5 to TRBJ2-2; no definite D call. This CDR3 has 11 amino acids. The ends were cut back, 7 bases at V and 5 bases at J, with 5 bases in the middle. In germline, CDR1 is MNHEY, CDR2 SVGAGI. The CDR3 sequence is CASMYTGELFF. CDR3 bases: TGTGCCAGCATGTATACCGGGGAGCTGTTTTTT.

The rearrangement uses TRBV9 and TRBJ2-2; D is unclear. V was pared by 3 bases and J by 4 bases, with 4 bases between. Germline CDR1 reads SGDLS; CDR2 reads YYNGEE. The CDR3 covers 12 residues. CDR3 protein: CASSALTGELFF. The CDR3 DNA reads TGTGCCAGCAGCGCACTCACCGGGGAGCTGTTTTTT.